A selection of T cell receptor beta chains follows, all from one sample in a study of cytomegalovirus exposure and HLA in healthy donors. The table came from immunoSEQ multiplex PCR; TCRdb's copy has only in-frame clones and leaves some out. Here the sample spans approximately 150,000 clones, 75% being singletons. Sequencing was carried out using PBMCs. These receptors were collected from a man between 18 and 35 years old in good health and CMV-seropositive. Both conserved end residues are part of each CDR3. A D gene is named only where the DNA matches it firmly. Some rows mark clone size as missing; the rest say once, few, many or name a class of expanded clone.

d_call	v_call	j_call	clone_size	cdr3_nt	cdr3_aa
TRBD2	TRBV5-1	TRBJ2-3	NA	TGCGCCAGCAGCTTGGAAGCGGGAGGTCGCACAGATACGCAGTATTTT	CASSLEAGGRTDTQYF
TRBD1	TRBV30	TRBJ2-7	NA	TGTGCCTGGAGTGGAGGGGGCGCGGGTTGGCAGTACTTC	CAWSGGGAGWQYF
NA	TRBV11-2	TRBJ1-2	NA	TGTGCCAGCAGCTTAGCACCAGGGAACTATGGCTACACCTTC	CASSLAPGNYGYTF
NA	TRBV18	TRBJ2-5	NA	TGTGCCAGCCTATCAACCTCACAAGAGACCCAGTACTTC	CASLSTSQETQYF
TRBD2	TRBV7-2	TRBJ2-7	NA	TGTGCCAGCAGCCCGGGACTAGCGGGAAAAGGAGCCCCCTACGAGCAGTACTTC	CASSPGLAGKGAPYEQYF
NA	TRBV7-2	TRBJ2-5	NA	TGTGCCAGCAGCTACAGCTCCCAAGAGACCCAGTACTTC	CASSYSSQETQYF
TRBD2	TRBV4-1	TRBJ2-5	NA	TGCGCCAGCAGCCAAGATCTGGGACTAGCGGGAGGGCCCGCGGAGACCCAGTACTTC	CASSQDLGLAGGPAETQYF
TRBD1	TRBV29-1	TRBJ1-4	NA	TGCAGCGTTGAGACAGGGTATCAAAGTGAAAAACTGTTTTTT	CSVETGYQSEKLFF
NA	TRBV2	TRBJ1-6	few	TGTGCCAGCAGTGAAGGGTTCAGACCCCTCCACTTT	CASSEGFRPLHF
TRBD2	TRBV28	TRBJ2-3	NA	TGTGCCAGCAGTTTAAGACTAGCGGCTCTGTGGGATACGCAGTATTTT	CASSLRLAALWDTQYF
NA	TRBV7-9	TRBJ2-7	NA	TGTGCCAGCAGCTTAGTCACGGTTCCCTACGAGCAGTACTTC	CASSLVTVPYEQYF
NA	TRBV7-8	TRBJ2-1	NA	TGTGCCAGCAGCTTACAGAGGACAATGATAGGCAATGAGCAGTTCTTC	CASSLQRTMIGNEQFF
NA	TRBV4-2	TRBJ1-2	NA	TGTGCCAGCAGCCAAGCCGACACTAACTATGGCTACACCTTC	CASSQADTNYGYTF
TRBD1	TRBV18	TRBJ1-4	NA	TGTGCCAGCTCACAACAGGGGGGAATAAATGAAAAACTGTTTTTT	CASSQQGGINEKLFF
NA	TRBV7-9	TRBJ2-2	few	TGTGCCAGCAGCTTAATGCTCCGGGGGACCGGGGAGCTGTTTTTT	CASSLMLRGTGELFF
NA	TRBV5-1	TRBJ2-7	NA	TGCGCCAGCAGCCTCTCCGGACAGAACTACGAGCAGTACTTC	CASSLSGQNYEQYF
NA	TRBV6-5	TRBJ2-1	NA	TGTGCCAGCAGGAGGGTTATGGGTGCCTACAATGAGCAGTTCTTC	CASRRVMGAYNEQFF
NA	TRBV7-9	TRBJ1-2	NA	TGTGCCAGCAGCAAAGAGCTCAGGGATGGCTACACCTTC	CASSKELRDGYTF
TRBD1	TRBV11-2	TRBJ1-1	NA	TGTGCCAGCAGACCCCAAACAGGGGGCGGTACTGAAGCTTTCTTT	CASRPQTGGGTEAFF
TRBD1	TRBV5-1	TRBJ2-2	NA	TGCGCCAGCAGCCAGAGACAGGGAACCGGGGAGCTGTTTTTT	CASSQRQGTGELFF
TRBD2	TRBV5-6	TRBJ2-7	NA	TGTGCCAGCAGCTTGACTAGCGGGAGAGGCGAGCAGTACTTC	CASSLTSGRGEQYF
TRBD2	TRBV10-2	TRBJ2-7	NA	TGCGCCAGCAGTGTGGGCGGGAGAAGTTGGGAGCAGTACTTC	CASSVGGRSWEQYF
TRBD2	TRBV29-1	TRBJ2-5	few	TGCAGCGTTCGTGGGGAGGGCCAAGAGACCCAGTACTTC	CSVRGEGQETQYF
TRBD2	TRBV5-1	TRBJ2-1	NA	TGCGCCAGCAGCTCACAGAGGGAGGGCTACGGTTCCTACAATGAGCAGTTCTTC	CASSSQREGYGSYNEQFF
NA	TRBV28	TRBJ2-7	NA	TGTGCCAGCAGTTTGGAGGGTTACGAGCAGTACTTC	CASSLEGYEQYF
NA	TRBV28	TRBJ2-1	once	TGTGCCAGCAGTTTGGACAGAAGCTCCTACAATGAGCAGTTCTTC	CASSLDRSSYNEQFF
NA	TRBV5-6	TRBJ2-7	NA	TGTGCCAGCAGCTTGGGGGGAGACCCTACGATCGGGCAGTACTTC	CASSLGGDPTIGQYF
NA	TRBV28	TRBJ1-2	NA	TGTGCCAGCAGCAGGGCCGATTTCTATGGCTACACCTTC	CASSRADFYGYTF
TRBD2	TRBV28	TRBJ2-1	NA	TGTGCCAGCAGTGTCCCCCTAGCGGGAGGGCCCTACAATGAGCAGTTCTTC	CASSVPLAGGPYNEQFF
TRBD1	TRBV2	TRBJ2-7	NA	TGTGCCAGCGGACAGGGAGTAGGCGAGCAGTACTTC	CASGQGVGEQYF
NA	TRBV28	TRBJ2-7	NA	TGTGCCAGCAGTTCCTCCGAGCAGTACTTC	CASSSSEQYF
NA	TRBV6-1	TRBJ1-2	NA	TGTGCCAGCAGGGACAGATCCTCCTATGGCTACACCTTC	CASRDRSSYGYTF
NA	TRBV28	TRBJ1-2	NA	TGTGCCAGCAGTTTATGGTCGGAGGGCGGCGGCTACACCTTC	CASSLWSEGGGYTF
TRBD2	TRBV30	TRBJ2-5	NA	TGTGCCTGGAGGAGAGGGACTAGCGGGAGCGAGACCCAGTACTTC	CAWRRGTSGSETQYF
TRBD1	TRBV27	TRBJ2-5	NA	TGTGCCAGCAGTTCTTTCGTTGACAGGGACCAAGAGACCCAGTACTTC	CASSSFVDRDQETQYF
TRBD2	TRBV6-1	TRBJ2-7	NA	TGTGCCAGCAGTTGGAGTACTAGCGGTACCTACGAGCAGTACTTC	CASSWSTSGTYEQYF
NA	TRBV14	TRBJ1-6	NA	TGTGCCAGCAGCCAATTCAACGGGTCACCCCTCCACTTT	CASSQFNGSPLHF
NA	TRBV13	TRBJ2-1	NA	TGTGCCAGCAGCTTAGCGGGGGATTCCTACAATGAGCAGTTCTTC	CASSLAGDSYNEQFF
TRBD2	TRBV5-4	TRBJ2-5	few	TGTGCCAGCAGCCCGCGGGTTGGGCGGGAGAATGGGGAGACCCAGTACTTC	CASSPRVGRENGETQYF
NA	TRBV5-1	TRBJ1-2	NA	TGCGCCAGCACCATTGGGAAGGGGTACGGCTATGGCTACACCTTC	CASTIGKGYGYGYTF
NA	TRBV20-1	TRBJ2-3	once	TGCAGTGCTCCCAACACAGATACGCAGTATTTT	CSAPNTDTQYF
TRBD2	TRBV2	TRBJ2-5	NA	TGTGCCAGCAGCGTGGGGACTAGCGGGAGGGCCTTGGAGACCCAGTACTTC	CASSVGTSGRALETQYF
NA	TRBV15	TRBJ1-5	NA	TGTGCCACCAGCAGAGATCTCGGGGCAGGGGCCGGACGACCCCAGCATTTT	CATSRDLGAGAGRPQHF
NA	TRBV2	TRBJ1-5	NA	TGTGCCAGCCTATCGGGCAGACAGATCAATCAGCCCCAGCATTTT	CASLSGRQINQPQHF
TRBD1	TRBV4-1	TRBJ1-1	NA	TGCGCCAGCAGCCAGGCACCAAGGGGGCGTAGGGACACTGAAGCTTTCTTT	CASSQAPRGRRDTEAFF
TRBD1	TRBV19	TRBJ1-5	NA	TGTGCCAGTAGGGAACAGGGGTCGGGCAATCAGCCCCAGCATTTT	CASREQGSGNQPQHF
NA	TRBV4-2	TRBJ1-1	NA	TGTGCCACAGCATTAGGCCCCCCGGGGAACACTGAAGCTTTCTTT	CATALGPPGNTEAFF
NA	TRBV15	TRBJ2-1	NA	TGTGCCACCAGCAGAGATCGAGGGAGTTGGTCCTACAATGAGCAGTTCTTC	CATSRDRGSWSYNEQFF
TRBD2	TRBV7-9	TRBJ2-3	NA	TGTGCCAGCAGCCTAGCGGGAGTCTTAGATACGCAGTATTTT	CASSLAGVLDTQYF
TRBD2	TRBV7-8	TRBJ2-5	NA	TGTGCCAGCAGCCAAACCGGACTAGCGGGAAGAGAGACCCAGTACTTC	CASSQTGLAGRETQYF
NA	TRBV29-1	TRBJ2-1	NA	TGCAGCGGATTGACAGCCGATGAGCAGTTCTTC	CSGLTADEQFF
TRBD1	TRBV10-3	TRBJ2-7	NA	TGTGCCATCAGAGAAGGGACAGGGAACTACGAGCAGTACTTC	CAIREGTGNYEQYF
TRBD2	TRBV19	TRBJ2-7	NA	TGTGCCAGTAGTATTGGAACTAGCGGGAGGTACGAGCAGTACTTC	CASSIGTSGRYEQYF
NA	TRBV5-8	TRBJ1-2	NA	TGTGCCAGCAGCCCCGGTGTTGACTATGGCTACACCTTC	CASSPGVDYGYTF
TRBD2	TRBV5-5	TRBJ2-5	NA	TGTGCCAGCAGCGCCGGGGGGGGTGGGCTCAAAGAGACCCAGTACTTC	CASSAGGGGLKETQYF
NA	TRBV6-5	TRBJ2-3	NA	TGTGCCAGCAGTTACTCTTCCCAGGGGTTCATCACGCAGTATTTT	CASSYSSQGFITQYF
TRBD2	TRBV4-1	TRBJ2-1	NA	TGCGCCAGCAGGCCACTCGGACTAGCGTTGAATGAGCAGTTCTTC	CASRPLGLALNEQFF
NA	TRBV5-4	TRBJ2-7	NA	TGTGCCAGCAGCTTCGCTCGGGACTCGGGACACGAGCAGTACTTC	CASSFARDSGHEQYF
TRBD1	TRBV11-2	TRBJ2-5	NA	TGTGCCAGCAGCTTTACAGGGGGCGACCAGTACTTC	CASSFTGGDQYF
TRBD2	TRBV13	TRBJ2-2	NA	TGTGCCAGCAGGCGGGGGTCCGGGGAGCTGTTTTTT	CASRRGSGELFF